The following is a T cell receptor (beta chain) sequence with its context. Its antigen is unknown. Clones were read by immunoSEQ multiplex PCR, and TCRdb kept only the in-frame ones, dropping some. The sample gives fewer than 35,000 clones, around 87% of which show up once; roughly 3.8% is in the top ten. The data were obtained in a study of PD-L1 blockade in urothelial cancer. Across the study: Males with bladder-origin urothelial cancer constituted about nine tenths of the roughly 29 patients. Analysis of blood occurred 3 weeks (second dose) and 6 weeks after treatment start. T cells were recovered from blood samples at a median of around 130,000. Study outcomes and limitations: Pretreatment clonality of the blood TCR repertoire below the median was predictive of superior survival.

The V and J ends lost 0 bases and 3 bases respectively, with 5 bases between them. The CDR3 loop spans 13 amino acids. The germline gives CDR1 ENHRY, CDR2 SYGVKD. V and J are TRBV10-3 and TRBJ2-5; TRBD2 might be the D (5 bases). Material: PBMCs, obtained around atezolizumab (anti-PD-L1) treatment. This TCR came from a man aged 50-59 years with urothelial cancer. The CDR3 here is CAISESEEETQYF. The CDR3 DNA reads as TGTGCCATCAGTGAGTCGGAGGAAGAGACCCAGTACTTC.